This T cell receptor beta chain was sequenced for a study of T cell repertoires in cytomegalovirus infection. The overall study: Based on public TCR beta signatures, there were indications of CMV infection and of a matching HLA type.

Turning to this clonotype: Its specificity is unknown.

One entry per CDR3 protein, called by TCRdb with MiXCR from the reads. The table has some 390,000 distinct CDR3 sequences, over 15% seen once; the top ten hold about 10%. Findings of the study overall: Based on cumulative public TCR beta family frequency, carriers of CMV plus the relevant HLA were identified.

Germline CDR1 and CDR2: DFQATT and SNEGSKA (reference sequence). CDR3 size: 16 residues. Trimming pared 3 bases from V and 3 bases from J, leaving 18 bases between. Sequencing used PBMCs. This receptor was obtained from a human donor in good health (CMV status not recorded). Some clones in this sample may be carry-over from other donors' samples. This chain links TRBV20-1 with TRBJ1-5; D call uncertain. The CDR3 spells CSASLVSDVFNQPQHF. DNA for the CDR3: TGCAGTGCTAGCCTTGTATCGGACGTTTTCAATCAGCCCCAGCATTTT.